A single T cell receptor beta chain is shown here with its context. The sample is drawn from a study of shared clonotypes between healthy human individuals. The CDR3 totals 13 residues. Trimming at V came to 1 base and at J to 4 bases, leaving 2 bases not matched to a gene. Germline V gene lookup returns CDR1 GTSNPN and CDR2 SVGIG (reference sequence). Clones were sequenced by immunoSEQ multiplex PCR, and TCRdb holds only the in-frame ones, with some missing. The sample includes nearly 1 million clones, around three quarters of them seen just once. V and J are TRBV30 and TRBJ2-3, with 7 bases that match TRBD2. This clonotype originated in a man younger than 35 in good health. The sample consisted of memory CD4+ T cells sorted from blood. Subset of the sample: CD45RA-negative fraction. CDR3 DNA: TGTGCCTGGAGTGGGCTAGCGGCAGATACGCAGTATTTT. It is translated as CAWSGLAADTQYF.